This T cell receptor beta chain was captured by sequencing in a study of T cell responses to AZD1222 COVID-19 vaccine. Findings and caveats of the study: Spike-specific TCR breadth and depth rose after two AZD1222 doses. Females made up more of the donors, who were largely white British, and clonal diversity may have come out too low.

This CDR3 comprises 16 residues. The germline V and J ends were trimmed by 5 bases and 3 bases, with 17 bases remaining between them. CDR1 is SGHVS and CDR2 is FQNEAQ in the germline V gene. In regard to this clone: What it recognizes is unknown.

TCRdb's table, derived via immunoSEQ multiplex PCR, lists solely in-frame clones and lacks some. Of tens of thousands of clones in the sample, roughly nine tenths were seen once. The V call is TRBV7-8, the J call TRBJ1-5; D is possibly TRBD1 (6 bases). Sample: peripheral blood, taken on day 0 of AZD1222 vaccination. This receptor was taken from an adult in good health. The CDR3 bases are TGTGCCAGCAGCCGAGGAAGGGGGAGGAACAATCAGCCCCAGCATTTT. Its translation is CASSRGRGRNNQPQHF.